What follows describes a single T cell receptor beta chain. Its antigen remains unknown. Since all of the isolated RNA was reverse transcribed, expressed TCRB transcripts were what got sequenced. The data were produced by immunoSEQ multiplex PCR, yet TCRdb's version contains in-frame clones alone and is incomplete. The table shows around 400,000 clones, with around 13% occurring only once. Markers CD45RO/CCR7/CD25/CD127/CD95/CD27 served to sort CD4+ naive, central memory, regulatory and stem cell-like memory cells. This entry comes from a study of beta chain features in type 1 diabetes. Overall study results and limits: Diminished insertions and augmented deletions at VDJ junctions characterized type 1 diabetes patients.

This CDR3 contains 12 residues. The germline gives CDR1 MNHEY, CDR2 SMNVEV (reference sequence). The junction had 4 bases not matched to a gene; V was cut back by 6 bases and J by 7 bases. The sequence came from a man between 18 and 35 years old in good health. The V and J genes are TRBV27 and TRBJ1-1; 8 bases are shared with TRBD1. The sequenced sample consisted of naive CD4+ T cells from blood. As DNA, the CDR3 is TGTGCCAGCAGCAGACAGGGGATTGAAGCTTTCTTT. This gives the protein CASSRQGIEAFF.